Shown below are 22 T cell receptor beta chains from a single sample sequenced in a study of beta chain features in type 1 diabetes. Expressed TCRB transcripts were sequenced because the isolated RNA had all been reverse transcribed beforehand. Assay: immunoSEQ multiplex PCR; the TCRdb copy retains only in-frame clones and omits some. The sample holds 680,000 or so clones, 15% seen once. Sequencing was performed on naive CD4+ T cells from blood. The receptors stem from a man aged 18 to 30 in good health.

This clone was found a few times. V is TRBV4-3 and J is TRBJ1-1; 11 bases agree with TRBD1. The CDR3 is made up of 15 amino acids. Germline V CDR1 and CDR2: LGHNA, YSLEER. V was pared by 5 bases and J by 9 bases, with 11 bases of the junction left unmatched. The CDR3 region is CASSSDRGQVRKAFF. DNA of the CDR3: TGCGCCAGCAGCTCGGACAGGGGGCAAGTCCGTAAAGCTTTCTTT.

The chain employs TRBV25-1 and TRBJ2-7; 7 bases line up with TRBD1. Germline loops: CDR1 MGHDK, CDR2 SYGVNS. The trim removed 6 bases at V and 4 bases at J, leaving 12 bases unmatched. The CDR3 covers 15 residues. CDR3 sequence (DNA): TGTGCCAGCAGCCCCCCACAGGGGAACTGGTACGAGCAGTACTTC. It codes for CASSPPQGNWYEQYF.

A few counts support this clone. This chain links TRBV5-1 with TRBJ2-5, with D uncertain. Trimming cost V 0 bases and J 5 bases, with 14 bases left between them. There are 15 residues in the CDR3. Germline V gene sequence: CDR1 SGHRS, CDR2 YFSETQ. CDR3 DNA: TGCGCCAGCAGCTTGGACCCGACAAATGGGGAGACCCAGTACTTC. The encoded protein is CASSLDPTNGETQYF.

The rearrangement joins TRBV14 to TRBJ1-2; perhaps TRBD1 as D (5 bases). Germline V gene lookup returns CDR1 SGHDN and CDR2 FVKESK. V was cut by 4 bases and J by 2 bases, with 11 bases left in between. The CDR3 sequence is 14 residues long. CDR3 in amino acids: CASSRNRFNYGYTF. Here the CDR3 DNA reads TGTGCCAGCAGCCGAAACAGGTTCAACTATGGCTACACCTTC.

This clone appeared a few times. The chain combines TRBV7-2 with TRBJ1-3; a weak D match, TRBD1 (6 bases). Germline assignment: CDR1 SGHTA and CDR2 FQGNSA. V was cut by 3 bases and J by 0 bases, with 9 bases left in between. CDR3 length: 15 amino acids. CDR3 in DNA: TGTGCCAGCAGCTTTACAGGGAACTCTGGAAACACCATATATTTT. It encodes CASSFTGNSGNTIYF. The full variable domain, rest sourced from reference TRBV7-2 and TRBJ1-3, is GAGVSQSPSNKVTEKGKDVELRCDPISGHTALYWYRQSLGQGLEFLIYFQGNSAPDKSGLPSDRFSAERTGGSVSTLTIQRTQQEDSAVYLCASSFTGNSGNTIYFGEGSWLTVV.

This clone occurred once. This chain uses TRBV9 with TRBJ2-1, with a weak D call TRBD1 (6 bases). CDR1 is SGDLS, CDR2 YYNGEE, per germline. V shed 3 bases and J shed 8 bases, with 27 bases lying between them. The CDR3 is 18 amino acids. This CDR3 is CASSAASPPGGGRYEQFF. The CDR3 DNA sequence: TGTGCCAGCAGCGCCGCCTCCCCGCCAGGTGGGGGCCGGTATGAGCAGTTCTTC. The whole variable domain, remainder taken from reference TRBV9 and TRBJ2-1, is DSGVTQTPKHLITATGQRVTLRCSPRSGDLSVYWYQQSLDQGLQFLIQYYNGEERAKGNILERFSAQQFPDLHSELNLSSLELGDSALYFCASSAASPPGGGRYEQFFGPGTRLTVL.

The CDR3 spells CASSQLIWASGRINEQFF. CDR3 DNA: TGTGCCAGCAGCCAATTAATTTGGGCTAGCGGGAGGATCAATGAGCAGTTCTTC. The chain joins TRBV16 to TRBJ2-1; 11 bases are a match to TRBD2. The germline V gene encodes CDR1 KGHSY and CDR2 FQNENV. J was trimmed by 6 bases and V by 1 base; bases with no gene match: 11. This CDR3 spans 18 amino acids.

The rearrangement links TRBV6-5 to TRBJ2-7; possible D gene TRBD1, 6 bases. Germline V lookup: CDR1 MNHEY, CDR2 SVGAGI. CDR3 length: 13 residues. Deletions cut 6 bases from V and 4 bases from J, with 13 bases between. CDR3 sequence reads: CASRSTGRYEQYF. The CDR3, as DNA: TGTGCCAGCAGATCGACAGGTCGGTACGAGCAGTACTTC.

This clone has ten or more counts. Additional DNA sequences in this sample encode the identical CDR3. This chain joins TRBV7-2 and TRBJ2-1; TRBD2 agrees at 8 bases. Germline values: CDR1 SGHTA, CDR2 FQGNSA. The CDR3 has 15 residues. J gave up 2 bases and V 5 bases, and 5 bases lay outside the gene matches. The CDR3 sequence: CASSPSGGTYNEQFF. The CDR3 DNA reads as TGTGCCAGCAGCCCAAGCGGGGGAACCTACAATGAGCAGTTCTTC.

In this sample, this clone turned up a few times. This rearrangement joins TRBV10-3 to TRBJ2-4; a possible D gene is TRBD2 (5 bases). V dropped 3 bases and J dropped 2 bases, with 11 bases sitting between them. Germline CDR1 and CDR2: ENHRY and SYGVKD. The CDR3 runs to 15 residues. Here the CDR3 DNA reads TGTGCCATCAGTGAACAGCCGGGGACCAAAAACATTCAGTACTTC. Translated: CAISEQPGTKNIQYF.

This clone has a handful of counts. The chain joins TRBV7-2 to TRBJ2-4, with 7 bases aligning to TRBD1. V shed 5 bases, J shed 9 bases, and the junction held 10 bases outside the gene matches. This CDR3 has 14 residues. CDR1 SGHTA and CDR2 FQGNSA come from the germline V gene. The CDR3 spells CASSVNQGVGIQYF. CDR3 in DNA: TGTGCCAGCAGCGTCAACCAGGGGGTTGGCATTCAGTACTTC. Complete variable domain (other parts from reference TRBV7-2 and TRBJ2-4): GAGVSQSPSNKVTEKGKDVELRCDPISGHTALYWYRQSLGQGLEFLIYFQGNSAPDKSGLPSDRFSAERTGGSVSTLTIQRTQQEDSAVYLCASSVNQGVGIQYFGAGTRLSVL.

Only a few counts were recorded for this clone. V and J are TRBV5-1 and TRBJ1-3, with D hard to call. CDR1 and CDR2 (germline): SGHRS, YFSETQ. CDR3 length equals 13 residues. V was clipped by 3 bases and J by 0 bases, with 4 bases between them. The CDR3 sequence is CASSSPSGNTIYF. DNA for the CDR3: TGCGCCAGCAGCTCCCCCTCTGGAAACACCATATATTTT.

This clone was observed a handful of times. The chain recombines TRBV15 with TRBJ2-3; D might be TRBD1 or TRBD2, each matching 6 bases. The CDR3 has 18 residues. V lost 1 base and J 4 bases, leaving 21 bases between the germline ends. Germline V gives CDR1 LNHNV, CDR2 YYDKDF (reference sequence). For the CDR3, the DNA is TGTGCCACCAGCAGAGCAAATAGGGGGAGGCTAGCAGCAGATACGCAGTATTTT. This gives the protein CATSRANRGRLAADTQYF.

This clone was recorded a few times. This chain joins TRBV14 and TRBJ1-2; no clear D. There are 13 residues in the CDR3. Between the trimmed V and J ends, which lost 1 base and 4 bases, there was a span of 7 bases. Germline loops: CDR1 SGHDN, CDR2 FVKESK. The chain's CDR3 is CASSQVVGYGYTF. The CDR3 nucleotides are TGTGCCAGCAGCCAAGTAGTCGGCTATGGCTACACCTTC. Full variable domain (outside the CDR3, taken from reference TRBV14 and TRBJ1-2): EAGVTQFPSHSVIEKGQTVTLRCDPISGHDNLYWYRRVMGKEIKFLLHFVKESKQDESGMPNNRFLAERTGGTYSTLKVQPAELEDSGVYFCASSQVVGYGYTFGSGTRLTVV.

This clone was observed at least ten times. Relative to the germline gene, one junction end is altered; a read error may explain this. The V gene is TRBV7-7, the J gene TRBJ2-4; D is possibly TRBD2 (5 bases). CDR3 length equals 9 residues. The germline V gene has CDR1 SSHAT and CDR2 FNYEAQ (reference sequence). DNA of the CDR3: TGTGCCAGCAGCCCTCCGGGGAACTTC. As protein: CASSPPGNF.

This chain connects TRBV19 to TRBJ2-1; D is possibly TRBD2 (7 bases). The CDR3 loop spans 15 amino acids. Between the trimmed V and J ends, which lost 6 bases and 8 bases, there was a span of 20 bases. The germline CDR1 and CDR2 sequences are LNHDA and SQIVND (reference sequence). CDR3 nucleotide sequence: TGTGCCAGTAGGCGGGGGCAGGGGATACGTGATGAGCAGTTCTTC. Its protein product is CASRRGQGIRDEQFF.

The V and J genes are TRBV5-1 and TRBJ2-3; D is unresolved. Germline V gives CDR1 SGHRS, CDR2 YFSETQ. This CDR3 contains 16 residues. V was pared by 0 bases and J by 4 bases, with 15 bases between. CDR3 coding DNA: TGCGCCAGCAGCTTGGAAGTCAGCCCAAGGTCAGATACGCAGTATTTT. This gives the protein CASSLEVSPRSDTQYF.

The V gene is TRBV7-9, the J gene TRBJ1-3; D not certain. The CDR3 loop spans 15 amino acids. Looked up from germline, CDR1 is SEHNR and CDR2 is FQNEAQ (reference sequence). Between the trimmed V and J ends, which lost 1 base and 0 bases, there was a span of 7 bases. For the CDR3, the DNA is TGTGCCAGCAGCTTAGACCTTTTCTCTGGAAACACCATATATTTT. Translated: CASSLDLFSGNTIYF.

About this clone itself: Given a much more abundant clone one base away, this may be a read error. Other DNA sequences in this specimen translate into the identical CDR3. V is TRBV4-3 and J is TRBJ2-1, with 11 bases lining up with TRBD2. The V segment lost 9 bases and the J segment 9 bases; nucleotides outside the gene matches: 10. CDR3 length equals 14 residues. Germline V CDR1 and CDR2: LGHNA, YSLEER. CDR3 protein: CASGNSGRALEQFF. The CDR3 DNA follows: TGCGCCAGTGGTAATAGCGGGAGGGCCCTTGAGCAGTTCTTC.

The CDR3 bases are TGTGCCAGCCTTACAGGGGGTTACAATGAGCAGTTCTTC. It translates to CASLTGGYNEQFF. The chain couples TRBV28 to TRBJ2-1, with 8 bases aligning to TRBD1. Looked up from germline, CDR1 is MDHEN and CDR2 is SYDVKM. With 8 bases clipped from V and 4 bases from J, the junction kept 4 bases outside the gene matches. There are 13 residues in the CDR3.

This clone turned up a few times. Other DNA sequences from this sample encode an identical CDR3 as well. V usage is TRBV18 and J usage is TRBJ1-1, with TRBD1 matching 7 bases. CDR3 size: 13 residues. J gave up 1 base and V 4 bases, and 0 bases lay outside the gene matches. Per germline, CDR1 KGHSH and CDR2 LQKENI. CDR3 region: CASSRTGNTEAFF. CDR3 in DNA: TGTGCCAGCTCACGGACAGGGAACACTGAAGCTTTCTTT.

There are a few counts of this clone. This chain joins TRBV21-1 and TRBJ2-5; TRBD2 is the table's D call, not checked against the DNA. TRBV21-1 represents a pseudogene. The CDR3 sequence is 14 residues long. CDR3 in amino acids: CASSQYSMNGTQYF. DNA of the CDR3: TGTGCCAGCAGCCAATACTCTATGAATGGGACCCAGTACTTC.